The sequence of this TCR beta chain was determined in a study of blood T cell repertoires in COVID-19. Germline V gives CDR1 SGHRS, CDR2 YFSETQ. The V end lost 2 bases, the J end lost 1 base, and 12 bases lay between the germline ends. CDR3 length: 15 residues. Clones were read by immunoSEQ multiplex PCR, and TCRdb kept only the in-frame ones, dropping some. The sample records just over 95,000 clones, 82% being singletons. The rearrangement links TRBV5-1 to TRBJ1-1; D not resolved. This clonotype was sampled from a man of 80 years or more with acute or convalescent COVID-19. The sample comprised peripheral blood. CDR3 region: CASSLQPAGNTEAFF. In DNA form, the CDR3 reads TGCGCCAGCAGCTTACAGCCGGCGGGGAACACTGAAGCTTTCTTT.